These 21 T cell receptor beta chains were all obtained from the same sample, sequenced in a study of OX40 agonist ivuxolimab in advanced cancers. The assay was immunoSEQ multiplex PCR, and TCRdb's table has in-frame clones only and misses some. Among roughly 38,000 clones listed, 74% were seen once. Material: CD4+ or CD8+ T cells sorted from blood, obtained in a trial of the OX40 agonist ivuxolimab. Receptors originate from an adult with an advanced solid tumor such as melanoma, head and neck, liver or kidney cancer.

The V call is TRBV5-4, the J call TRBJ1-3; TRBD1 is a possible D gene (5 bases). The CDR3 loop spans 13 amino acids. CDR1 and CDR2 from the germline V gene are SGHNT and YYREEE (reference sequence). V was trimmed by 6 bases and J by 4 bases, leaving 11 bases between them. CDR3 sequence: CASTLWGGNTIYF. The CDR3 DNA follows: TGTGCCAGCACCCTGTGGGGGGGAAACACCATATATTTT.

The J gene is TRBJ1-4, the V gene TRBV30; D unresolved. V lost 1 base and J 10 bases, leaving 13 bases between the germline ends. From germline, CDR1 is GTSNPN and CDR2 SVGIG (reference sequence). The CDR3 covers 13 residues. For the CDR3, the DNA is TGTGCCTGGAGTGCAGGTTTCCTAGGAAAACTGTTTTTT. Translating gives CAWSAGFLGKLFF.

The V and J genes are TRBV6-5 and TRBJ1-1; D is unclear. The ends were cut back, 7 bases at V and 5 bases at J, with 14 bases in the middle. The germline CDR1 and CDR2 sequences are MNHEY and SVGAGI. The CDR3 length is 13 residues. The CDR3 nucleotides read TGTGCCAGCACCGGACCTGGGGTGACTGAAGCTTTCTTT. Its translation: CASTGPGVTEAFF.

This chain joins TRBV4-1 and TRBJ2-7; D ambiguous. Germline lookup yields CDR1 MGHRA and CDR2 YSYEKL. This CDR3 has 14 residues. Trimming shortened V by 0 bases and J by 1 base, and 7 bases separated the two germline ends. The CDR3 bases are TGCGCCAGCAGCCAAGAGTCCGTGTCCTACGAGCAGTACTTC. Translation gives CASSQESVSYEQYF.

This clone appeared a few times. The chain links TRBV27 to TRBJ2-7, with 7 positions matching TRBD1. The CDR3 runs to 12 residues. V lost 9 bases, J lost 7 bases, and 9 bases stayed unmatched. The germline CDR1 and CDR2 sequences are MNHEY and SMNVEV (reference sequence). The CDR3 loop reads CASPPGGREQYV. The CDR3 DNA reads as TGTGCCAGTCCTCCAGGGGGTAGGGAGCAGTACGTC.

This clone is medium-sized. This sequence joins TRBV30 and TRBJ1-6, with TRBD1 identical over 8 bases. Losses at the gene ends were 5 bases for V and 10 bases for J; bases not matched to a gene: 7. This CDR3 contains 13 residues. The germline CDR1 and CDR2 sequences are GTSNPN and SVGIG (reference sequence). DNA for the CDR3: TGTGCCTGGGGAGCAGGGGGCGGCTCACCCCTCCACTTT. This sequence encodes CAWGAGGGSPLHF.

The chain uses TRBV5-5 and TRBJ1-1; D gene unclear. V gave up 4 bases and J gave up 8 bases, with 12 bases separating them. Germline V gene sequence: CDR1 SGHKS, CDR2 YYEKEE (reference sequence). There are 12 residues in the CDR3. The CDR3, as DNA: TGTGCCAGCAGCCCCAGAACGGCGGAAGCTTTCTTT. It codes for CASSPRTAEAFF.

The chain combines TRBV29-1 with TRBJ2-6; maybe TRBD2 (7 bases). CDR1 SQVTM and CDR2 ANQGSEA come from the germline V gene. Trimming took 4 bases from V and 0 from J, leaving 16 bases between them. The CDR3 consists of 17 residues. CDR3 DNA: TGCAGCGTTGTCCCACAGGGAGGGGGCTCTGGGGCCAACGTCCTGACTTTC. It encodes CSVVPQGGGSGANVLTF.

Ten or more counts support this clone. The CDR3 region has the DNA TGCGCCAGCAGCCAGGGGAACACTGAAGCTTTCTTT. Translation: CASSQGNTEAFF. This sequence joins TRBV4-1 and TRBJ1-1; D is unresolved. This CDR3 comprises 12 residues. Germline CDR1 is MGHRA and CDR2 is YSYEKL. Trimming left V 3 bases short and J 1 base short, with 3 bases between.

This chain links TRBV9 with TRBJ2-3; D is ambiguous. Germline CDR1 SGDLS, CDR2 YYNGEE. There are 14 residues in the CDR3. V shed 0 bases and J shed 7 bases, with 12 bases lying between them. CDR3 residues: CASSVEDWGNTQYF. The CDR3 DNA reads TGTGCCAGCAGCGTAGAAGACTGGGGTAATACGCAGTATTTT.

V usage is TRBV27 and J usage is TRBJ1-1, with 10 nucleotides matching TRBD1. The CDR3 sequence is 15 residues long. V gave up 6 bases and J gave up 3 bases; unmatched junction bases: 7. Per the germline V gene, CDR1 is MNHEY and CDR2 is SMNVEV (reference sequence). CDR3 nucleotides: TGTGCCAGCAGGGGACAGGGGTCCCGAGACACTGAAGCTTTCTTT. This translates into CASRGQGSRDTEAFF.

This clone was counted many times. This rearrangement joins TRBV30 to TRBJ1-5; D is unclear. Germline CDR1 and CDR2: GTSNPN and SVGIG (reference sequence). The ends were cut back, 4 bases at V and 0 bases at J, with 10 bases in the middle. The CDR3 length is 14 residues. In DNA form, the CDR3 reads TGTGCCTGGACCCGCGGGTTTAGCAATCAGCCCCAGCATTTT. Translating it yields CAWTRGFSNQPQHF.

V gene TRBV21-1 combines with J gene TRBJ2-7; TRBD1, the D gene given by the table, was not confirmed from the DNA. TRBV21-1 is a pseudogene locus. This CDR3 spans 16 amino acids. CDR3 DNA: TGTGCCAGCAGCAGCCGACAGGGTCTAGGGTACGACGAGCAGTACGTC. Translation: CASSSRQGLGYDEQYV.

The gene calls are TRBV7-6 and TRBJ2-5; TRBD2 might be the D (6 bases). Trimming shortened V by 5 bases and J by 5 bases, and 12 bases separated the two germline ends. This CDR3 is 13 amino acids long. CDR1 and CDR2 from the germline V gene are SGHVS and FNYEAQ. CDR3 bases: TGTGCCAGCAGCCGGGGACTCTTGGAGACCCAGTACTTC. This sequence encodes CASSRGLLETQYF.

The genes are TRBV9 and TRBJ2-5; possibly TRBD1 for D (6 bases). The V gene's germline CDR1 is SGDLS and CDR2 YYNGEE. Deletions cut 6 bases from V and 2 bases from J, with 8 bases between. The CDR3 is 12 amino acids. The CDR3 DNA sequence: TGTGCCAGCAATCAGGGGCAAGAGACCCAGTACTTC. Its translation is CASNQGQETQYF.

This clone came up a few times. The chain employs TRBV6-5 and TRBJ2-7; D is undetermined. The CDR3 consists of 10 residues. CDR1 is MNHEY and CDR2 is SVGAGI in the germline V gene. The V end was cut by 8 bases, the J end by 3 bases, with 5 bases between. CDR3 bases: TGTGCCAGCTTGCACTACGAGCAGTACGTC. This translates into CASLHYEQYV.

This clone was observed a single time. This chain joins TRBV5-6 and TRBJ2-1; no definite D call. The germline CDR1 and CDR2 sequences are SGHDT and YYEEEE. The CDR3 spans 10 residues. Trimming took 4 bases from V and 6 from J, leaving 2 bases between them. CDR3 loop: CASSPNEQFF. CDR3 in DNA: TGTGCCAGCAGCCCCAATGAGCAGTTCTTC.

Only a few counts were recorded for this clone. The rearrangement uses TRBV6-6 and TRBJ2-4, with 9 bases that match TRBD1. The germline V gene encodes CDR1 MNHNY and CDR2 SVGAGI (reference sequence). The CDR3 covers 14 residues. Trimming removed 4 bases from V and 7 bases from J; junction bases left unmatched: 5. CDR3 protein: CASSSGQGTNIQYF. For the CDR3, the DNA is TGTGCCAGCAGTTCGGGACAGGGTACCAACATTCAGTACTTC.

This clone was detected only a few times. V and J are TRBV5-1 and TRBJ1-1, with 10 positions matching TRBD1. The germline gives CDR1 SGHRS, CDR2 YFSETQ. The length of the CDR3 is 14 residues. The V and J ends lost 3 bases and 6 bases, in that order; junction bases with no gene match: 5. CDR3: CASSSRDRGSEAFF. For the CDR3, the DNA is TGCGCCAGCAGCTCTCGGGACAGGGGCTCTGAAGCTTTCTTT. Drawing the rest from reference TRBV5-1 and TRBJ1-1, the complete variable domain is KAGVTQTPRYLIKTRGQQVTLSCSPISGHRSVSWYQQTPGQGLQFLFEYFSETQRNKGNFPGRFSGRQFSNSRSEMNVSTLELGDSALYLCASSSRDRGSEAFFGQGTRLTVV.

The chain combines TRBV6-5 with TRBJ1-2, with unresolved D. Germline CDR1 is MNHEY and CDR2 is SVGAGI. This CDR3 spans 13 amino acids. V lost 5 bases to trimming and J lost 4 bases, with 11 bases between them. This CDR3 is CASSPDKGYGYTF. The CDR3 region has the DNA TGTGCCAGCAGTCCAGACAAGGGCTATGGCTACACCTTC.

The chain combines TRBV19 with TRBJ1-5, with D hard to call. Germline V lookup: CDR1 LNHDA, CDR2 SQIVND (reference sequence). The CDR3 totals 12 residues. V was cut by 5 bases and J by 2 bases, with 4 bases left in between. CDR3 bases: TGTGCCAGTAGTTGGGGCAATCAGCCCCAGCATTTT. Its protein product is CASSWGNQPQHF.